The text below deals with one TCR beta chain. The source of the sample is a study of blood T cell repertoires in COVID-19. Across the whole study: From the United States, Italy and Spain came samples of acute and convalescent COVID-19. T cells, B-cell-depleted T cells, or PBMCs provided the cDNA or gDNA that served as material.

Methods used by the authors: Reference gene primer amplification gave estimated nucleated cell counts. Data came from immunoSEQ multiplex PCR; TCRdb stores just in-frame clones and leaves some out. D and trimming were read from the DNA, whereas the V and J calls and clone size are those reported in that table. The sample contains more than 70,000 clones, under 85% of which appear only once. Sample: peripheral blood. The sequence was obtained from a human donor in a cohort sampled during active COVID-19.

CDR3 DNA sequence: TGTGCCAGCAGTGAAGTTCGGGACAGGGGGCTGTCCCAGCATTTT. This translates into CASSEVRDRGLSQHF. J is TRBJ1-5 and V is TRBV6-1; 12 bases match TRBD1. The CDR3 extends over 15 amino acids. Germline CDR1 MNHNS, CDR2 SASEGT. V shed 1 base and J 11 bases; nucleotides not matched to a gene: 6.